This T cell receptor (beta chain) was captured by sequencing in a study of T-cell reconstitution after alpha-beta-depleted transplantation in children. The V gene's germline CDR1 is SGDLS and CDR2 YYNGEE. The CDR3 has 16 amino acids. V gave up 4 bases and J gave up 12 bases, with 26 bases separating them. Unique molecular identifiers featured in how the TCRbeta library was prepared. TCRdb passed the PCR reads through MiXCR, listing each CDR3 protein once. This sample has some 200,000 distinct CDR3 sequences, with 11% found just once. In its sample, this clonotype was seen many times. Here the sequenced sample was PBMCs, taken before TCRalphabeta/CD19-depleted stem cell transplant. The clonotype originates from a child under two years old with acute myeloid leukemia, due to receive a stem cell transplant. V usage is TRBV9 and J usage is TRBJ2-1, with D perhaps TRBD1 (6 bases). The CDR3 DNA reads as TGTGCCAGCAGCATGACCTCACAGGGACCCCAAGGACGGCAGTTCTTC. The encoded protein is CASSMTSQGPQGRQFF.